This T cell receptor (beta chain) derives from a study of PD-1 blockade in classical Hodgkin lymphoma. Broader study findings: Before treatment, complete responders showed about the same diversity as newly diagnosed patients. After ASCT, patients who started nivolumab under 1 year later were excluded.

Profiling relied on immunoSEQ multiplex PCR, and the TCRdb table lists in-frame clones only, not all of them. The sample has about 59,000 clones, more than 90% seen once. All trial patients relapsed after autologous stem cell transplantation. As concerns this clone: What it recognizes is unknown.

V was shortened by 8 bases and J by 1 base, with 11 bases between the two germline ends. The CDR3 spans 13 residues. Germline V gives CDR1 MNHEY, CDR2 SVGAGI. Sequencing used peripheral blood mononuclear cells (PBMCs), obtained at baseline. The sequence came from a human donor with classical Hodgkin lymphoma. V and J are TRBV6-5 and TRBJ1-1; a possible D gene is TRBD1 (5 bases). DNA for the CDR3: TGTGCCAGCGCCATAACAGGGAACACTGAAGCTTTCTTT. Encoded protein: CASAITGNTEAFF.